This passage covers 6 T cell receptor beta chains from one sample sequenced in a study of blood T cell repertoires in COVID-19 (dated by TCRdb to the early 2020s). Receptor libraries were prepared by the immunoSEQ multiplex PCR assay. This immuneACCESS table, as held by TCRdb, lists in-frame sequences with V and J called but not all clones. Of the missing ones, under half trace to an unresolved V gene in checked studies; the others have no known cause. For this sample the table gives about 88,000 clones, of which about 88% were detected only once. The ten largest clones take up around 3% of the sample. The sample was peripheral blood. The origin of the receptors is a woman older than 75 with acute or convalescent COVID-19.

The chain links TRBV9 to TRBJ1-2, with TRBD1 identical over 7 bases. V was pared by 0 bases and J by 7 bases, with 9 bases of the junction left unmatched. Germline CDR1 reads SGDLS; CDR2 reads YYNGEE. The CDR3 loop spans 15 amino acids. As DNA, the CDR3 is TGTGCCAGCAGCGTAGTGGGACAGACAGGAGGTGGCTACACCTTC. Its translation: CASSVVGQTGGGYTF.

This clone was seen a single time. The V gene is TRBV4-1, the J gene TRBJ2-3; TRBD2 agrees at 13 bases. J lost 3 bases, V lost 4 bases, and 10 bases had no gene match. This CDR3 has 18 residues. Germline CDR1 is MGHRA and CDR2 is YSYEKL. In DNA, the CDR3 is TGCGCCAGCAGCCTCACGTCCGGGACTAGCGGGGTTACAGATACGCAGTATTTT. It encodes CASSLTSGTSGVTDTQYF.

The chain is built from TRBV2 and TRBJ1-1, with D perhaps matching TRBD1 (6 bases). The CDR3 extends over 15 amino acids. Germline CDR1 and CDR2: SNHLY and FYNNEI. V lost 7 bases and J lost 0, with 15 bases in between. The CDR3 sequence is CASTRSTGLNTEAFF. CDR3 sequence (DNA): TGTGCCAGCACGCGATCTACAGGGCTGAACACTGAAGCTTTCTTT. The variable domain in full, completed from reference TRBV2 and TRBJ1-1, reads EPEVTQTPSHQVTQMGQEVILRCVPISNHLYFYWYRQILGQKVEFLVSFYNNEISEKSEIFDDQFSVERPDGSNFTLKIRSTKLEDSAMYFCASTRSTGLNTEAFFGQGTRLTVV.

The chain recombines TRBV7-9 with TRBJ1-4; 7 bases line up with TRBD1. The CDR3 runs 14 residues. V shed 1 base and J 13 bases; nucleotides not matched to a gene: 9. In germline, CDR1 is SEHNR, CDR2 FQNEAQ (reference sequence). CDR3 DNA sequence: TGTGCCAGCAGCTTAGGGGACAGCTCAAAAGGACTGTTTTTT. Encoded protein: CASSLGDSSKGLFF.

V usage is TRBV6-5 and J usage is TRBJ1-3; the match to TRBD1 covers 10 bases. V dropped 3 bases and J dropped 2; count of bases not matched to a gene: 1. The germline V gene has CDR1 MNHEY and CDR2 SVGAGI. This CDR3 has 15 amino acids. CDR3 sequence reads: CASSYGTGAGNTIYF. CDR3 DNA sequence: TGTGCCAGCAGTTATGGGACAGGGGCTGGAAACACCATATATTTT.

J is TRBJ2-7 and V is TRBV6-5; TRBD2 matches 10 bases. With V trimmed by 6 bases and J by 3 bases, 5 bases remained unmatched. Germline CDR1 MNHEY, CDR2 SVGAGI. The CDR3 runs 14 residues. DNA of the CDR3: TGTGCCAGCAGGTCTAGCGGGGGCAGCTACGAGCAGTACTTC. Protein sequence: CASRSSGGSYEQYF.